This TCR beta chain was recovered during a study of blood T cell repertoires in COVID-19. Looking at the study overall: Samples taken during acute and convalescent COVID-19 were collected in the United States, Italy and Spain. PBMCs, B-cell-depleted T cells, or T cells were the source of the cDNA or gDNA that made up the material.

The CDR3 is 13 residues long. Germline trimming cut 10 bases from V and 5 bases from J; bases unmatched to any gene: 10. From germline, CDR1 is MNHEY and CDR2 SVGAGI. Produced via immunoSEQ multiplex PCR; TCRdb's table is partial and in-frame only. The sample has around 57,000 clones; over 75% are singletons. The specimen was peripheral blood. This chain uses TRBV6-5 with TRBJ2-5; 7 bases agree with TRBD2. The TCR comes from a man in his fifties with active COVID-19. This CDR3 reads CATYPGAGETQYF. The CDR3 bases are TGTGCCACCTACCCGGGAGCGGGGGAGACCCAGTACTTC.